These 19 T cell receptor beta chains share one sample of origin, sequenced in a study of T-cell reconstitution after alpha-beta-depleted transplantation in children. Preparation of the TCRbeta library was carried out with unique molecular identifiers. TCRdb fed the PCR reads into MiXCR, producing one record per CDR3 protein. The data hold around 580,000 distinct CDR3 sequences, with 20% to 25% observed a single time. The source was PBMCs, mostly from graft donor cells, collected 360 days after TCRalphabeta/CD19-depleted stem cell transplant. The receptors come from a boy younger than two who had a stem cell transplant for acute myeloid leukemia, so the T cells may come from the graft donor.

This clonotype has just a few counts. The V call is TRBV2, the J call TRBJ2-7; no clear D. Germline V CDR1 and CDR2: SNHLY, FYNNEI. This CDR3 is 13 amino acids long. V lost 9 bases, J lost 0 bases, and 12 bases lay in between. CDR3 in amino acids: CARRQIDSYEQYV. As DNA, the CDR3 is TGTGCCAGGAGGCAGATCGACTCCTACGAGCAGTACGTC.

This clonotype appeared a few times. The gene calls are TRBV12-3 or TRBV12-4 and TRBJ2-2, with 7 bases lining up with TRBD2. J lost 0 bases, V lost 3 bases, and 7 bases had no gene match. CDR3 length: 17 residues. CDR3 sequence reads: CASSLAPGGTNTGELFF. In DNA form, the CDR3 reads TGTGCCAGCAGTTTGGCCCCGGGGGGAACGAACACCGGGGAGCTGTTTTTT.

The chain uses TRBV11-2 and TRBJ2-1; 9 bases match TRBD2. Trimming cost V 1 base and J 6 bases; bases outside gene matches: 7. This CDR3 has 16 amino acids. CDR1 SGHAT and CDR2 FQNNGV come from the germline V gene. CDR3 DNA: TGTGCCAGCAGCTTAGTTGTGGCGGGGGGGTCCAATGAGCAGTTCTTC. Translation: CASSLVVAGGSNEQFF.

Here the CDR3 reads CASSLDQGGLGGYTF. CDR3 coding DNA: TGTGCCAGCAGTTTAGACCAGGGTGGGCTGGGAGGCTACACCTTC. The chain employs TRBV28 and TRBJ1-2; possible D gene TRBD1, 5 bases. Trimming left V 2 bases short and J 8 bases short, with 18 bases between. This CDR3 has 15 residues. Per the germline V gene, CDR1 is MDHEN and CDR2 is SYDVKM.

This clonotype occurred many times. The chain couples TRBV20-1 to TRBJ2-7; tentatively, D is TRBD1 (5 bases). The CDR3 is 13 residues long. V gave up 5 bases and J gave up 6 bases, with 17 bases separating them. CDR1 and CDR2 (germline): DFQATT, SNEGSKA (reference sequence). For the CDR3, the DNA is TGCAGTGCTTTGGGTAGGGGCACGGGCGAGCAGTACTTC. It is translated as CSALGRGTGEQYF.

This chain uses TRBV4-1 with TRBJ2-5; 7 bases line up with TRBD1. In germline, CDR1 is MGHRA, CDR2 YSYEKL. The CDR3 sequence is 16 residues long. The V gene end was trimmed by 3 bases and the J gene end by 5 bases; junction bases not matched to a gene: 12. CDR3 amino acids: CASSHDPRGRLETQYF. The DNA of the CDR3 is TGCGCCAGCAGCCATGACCCTAGGGGGCGTTTGGAGACCCAGTACTTC.

This clonotype has more than one count but fewer than ten. Its ends do not fully match the called genes, so a read error is possible. This rearrangement joins TRBV20-1 to TRBJ1-1; perhaps TRBD1 as D (5 bases). CDR1 is DFQATT, CDR2 SNEGSKA, per germline (reference sequence). The CDR3 runs to 11 residues. The CDR3 nucleotides read TGCAGAGCTAGAAAGGGGACTGAAGCTTTCTTT. Its translation is CRARKGTEAFF.

The V call is TRBV20-1, the J call TRBJ2-5, with a tentative D call TRBD1 (5 bases). The germline V gene has CDR1 DFQATT and CDR2 SNEGSKA (reference sequence). V was clipped by 3 bases and J by 5 bases, with 16 bases between them. The CDR3 extends over 14 amino acids. Written as DNA, the CDR3 is TGCAGTGCTAGGTCGACAGTCCTGTGGGAGACCCAGTACTTC. Encoded protein: CSARSTVLWETQYF.

There are a few counts of this clonotype. This chain links TRBV6-5 with TRBJ2-1, with 7 bases matching TRBD1. Germline values: CDR1 MNHEY, CDR2 SVGAGI. Trimming removed 2 bases from V and 8 bases from J; junction bases left unmatched: 3. This CDR3 has 13 amino acids. Here the CDR3 reads CASSYRQGYEQFF. Written as DNA, the CDR3 is TGTGCCAGCAGTTACCGACAGGGTTATGAGCAGTTCTTC.

This chain connects TRBV7-9 to TRBJ2-3, with 8 bases that match TRBD2. CDR3 size: 15 residues. Germline V lookup: CDR1 SEHNR, CDR2 FQNEAQ (reference sequence). After removal of 5 bases from V and 5 bases from J, the junction contained 9 bases not matched to a gene. CDR3 nucleotides: TGTGCCAGCAGCACAACGGGACTAGGGGGAGATACGCAGTATTTT. This translates into CASSTTGLGGDTQYF. Using reference TRBV7-9 and TRBJ2-3 for the parts outside the CDR3, the full variable domain is DTGVSQNPRHKITKRGQNVTFRCDPISEHNRLYWYRQTLGQGPEFLTYFQNEAQLEKSRLLSDRFSAERPKGSFSTLEIQRTEQGDSAMYLCASSTTGLGGDTQYFGPGTRLTVL.

This clonotype appeared a few times. The V call is TRBV5-1, the J call TRBJ2-5, with D tentatively TRBD1 or TRBD2 (5 bases each). CDR1 is SGHRS and CDR2 is YFSETQ in the germline V gene. The CDR3 has 15 residues. Trimming pared 7 bases from V and 4 bases from J, leaving 20 bases between. In DNA form, the CDR3 reads TGCGCCAGCGCCCCGGACGCCGGGGCTCCAGAGACCCAGTACTTC. Residues: CASAPDAGAPETQYF.

At least ten counts were recorded for this clonotype. The CDR3 spells CASSLGENTQYF. DNA for the CDR3: TGCGCCAGCAGCCTAGGGGAAAATACGCAGTATTTT. This chain joins TRBV5-1 and TRBJ2-3, with a weak D call TRBD1 (5 bases). The germline V gene encodes CDR1 SGHRS and CDR2 YFSETQ. Trimming took off 4 bases at V and 7 bases at J, with 10 bases between the two ends. This CDR3 has 12 amino acids.

The rearrangement joins TRBV6-1 to TRBJ2-7, with TRBD2 as a possible D gene (6 bases). The CDR3 contains 14 residues. The V gene's germline CDR1 is MNHNS and CDR2 SASEGT. The ends were cut back, 6 bases at V and 6 bases at J, with 18 bases in the middle. The DNA for the CDR3 is TGTGCCAGCAGCCCGACTAGTGTGGGATCCGAGCAGTACTTC. Protein product: CASSPTSVGSEQYF.

The chain is built from TRBV12-3 or TRBV12-4 and TRBJ1-2, with TRBD1 identical over 10 bases. The CDR3 spans 14 residues. V lost 3 bases and J lost 8; bases outside the gene matches: 6. The CDR3 coding sequence is TGTGCCAGCAGTTTTAGACAGGGGGCGCGGGGCTACACCTTC. Translating it yields CASSFRQGARGYTF.

This clonotype was found a few times. This chain joins TRBV7-2 and TRBJ2-7; D uncertain. The CDR3 extends over 14 amino acids. The V end lost 2 bases, the J end lost 0 bases, and 8 bases lay between the germline ends. CDR1 is SGHTA and CDR2 is FQGNSA in the germline V gene. The CDR3 DNA reads TGTGCCAGCAGCTTAATGACCAGCTCCTACGAGCAGTACTTC. It translates to CASSLMTSSYEQYF.

V is TRBV12-3 or TRBV12-4 and J is TRBJ2-3; 8 bases are a match to TRBD2. The CDR3 extends over 15 amino acids. Trimming at V came to 6 bases and at J to 4 bases, leaving 9 bases not matched to a gene. CDR3 bases: TGTGCCAGCAGGTCCGGTAGCGGGGTTGCAGATACGCAGTATTTT. As protein: CASRSGSGVADTQYF.

The chain couples TRBV4-1 to TRBJ2-3, with D perhaps TRBD1 or TRBD2 (5 bases each). The CDR3 is 17 amino acids. Germline CDR1 and CDR2: MGHRA and YSYEKL. Trimming pared 0 bases from V and 4 bases from J, leaving 17 bases between. The DNA for the CDR3 is TGCGCCAGCAGCCAAGATTCTTCAGGGACCTACGCAGATACGCAGTATTTT. This translates into CASSQDSSGTYADTQYF.

This clonotype has ten or more counts. For the CDR3, the DNA is TGTGCCAGCTCACCAACCGGACAGGGGGCCAACGTCCTGACTTTC. Protein sequence: CASSPTGQGANVLTF. The gene calls are TRBV18 and TRBJ2-6, with D possibly being TRBD1 (6 bases). The V and J ends lost 2 bases and 4 bases respectively, with 9 bases between them. CDR3 length equals 15 residues. The germline V gene encodes CDR1 KGHSH and CDR2 LQKENI.

The V gene is TRBV7-9, the J gene TRBJ2-1; possibly TRBD2 for D (6 bases). The CDR3 length is 14 residues. V was pared by 5 bases and J by 9 bases, with 17 bases between. CDR1 and CDR2 from the germline V gene are SEHNR and FQNEAQ (reference sequence). This CDR3 is CASSQMSAGIEQFF. The CDR3 nucleotides are TGTGCCAGCAGCCAAATGTCGGCGGGGATTGAGCAGTTCTTC.